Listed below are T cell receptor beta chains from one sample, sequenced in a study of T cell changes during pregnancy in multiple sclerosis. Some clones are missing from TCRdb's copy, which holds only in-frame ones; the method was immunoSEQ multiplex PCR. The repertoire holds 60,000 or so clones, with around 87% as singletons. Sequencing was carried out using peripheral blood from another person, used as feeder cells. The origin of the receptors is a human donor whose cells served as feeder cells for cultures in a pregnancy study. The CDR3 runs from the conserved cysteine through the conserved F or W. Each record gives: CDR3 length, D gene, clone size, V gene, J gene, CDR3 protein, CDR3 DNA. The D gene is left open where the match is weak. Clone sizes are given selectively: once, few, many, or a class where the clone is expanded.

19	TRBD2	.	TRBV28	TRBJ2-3	CASTPSGTSGRAGTDTQYF	TGTGCCAGCACCCCCTCGGGGACTAGCGGGAGGGCCGGAACAGATACGCAGTATTTT
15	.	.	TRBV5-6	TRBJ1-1	CASSTGLGGNTEAFF	TGTGCCAGCAGCACCGGTTTGGGAGGGAACACTGAAGCTTTCTTT
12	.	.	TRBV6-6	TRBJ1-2	CATQIGNYGYTF	TGTGCCACCCAAATTGGGAACTATGGCTACACCTTC
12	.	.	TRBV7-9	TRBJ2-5	CASTDGGETQYF	TGTGCCAGCACGGACGGAGGTGAGACCCAGTACTTC
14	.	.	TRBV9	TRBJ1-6	CASSVAGDNSPLHF	TGTGCCAGCAGCGTGGCAGGGGATAATTCACCCCTCCACTTT
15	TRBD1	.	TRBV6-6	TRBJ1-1	CASSWGQTGRDEAFF	TGTGCCAGCAGTTGGGGACAGACCGGACGAGATGAAGCTTTCTTT
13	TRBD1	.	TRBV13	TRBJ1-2	CASSGDRGNGYTF	TGTGCCAGCAGCGGCGACAGGGGAAATGGCTACACCTTC
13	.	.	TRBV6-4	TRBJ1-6	CASSEDYNSPLHF	TGTGCCAGCAGTGAGGACTATAATTCACCCCTCCACTTT
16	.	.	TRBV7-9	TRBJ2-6	CASSPITDVGANVLTF	TGTGCCAGCAGCCCGATCACGGACGTGGGGGCCAACGTCCTGACTTTC
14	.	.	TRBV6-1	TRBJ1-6	CASSLQEDNSPLHF	TGTGCCAGCAGTCTACAGGAAGATAATTCACCCCTCCACTTT
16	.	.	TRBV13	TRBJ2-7	CASSLAGGPFSYEQYF	TGTGCCAGCAGCTTAGCCGGGGGGCCCTTCTCCTACGAGCAGTACTTC
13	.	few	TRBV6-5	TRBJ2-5	CASSYRGKETQYF	TGTGCCAGCAGTTACCGGGGCAAAGAGACCCAGTACTTC
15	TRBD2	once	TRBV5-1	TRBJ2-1	CASSSSGRAGDEQFF	TGCGCCAGCAGCTCGAGCGGGAGGGCCGGGGATGAGCAGTTCTTC
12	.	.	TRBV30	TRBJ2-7	CAWGDKPYEQYF	TGTGCCTGGGGGGACAAACCCTACGAGCAGTACTTC
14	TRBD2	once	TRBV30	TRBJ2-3	CAWRRGGGTDTQYF	TGTGCCTGGAGGCGGGGGGGCGGCACAGATACGCAGTATTTT
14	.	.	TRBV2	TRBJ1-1	CASKGRGFNTEAFF	TGTGCCAGCAAAGGGAGGGGGTTTAACACTGAAGCTTTCTTT
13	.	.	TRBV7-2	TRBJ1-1	CASSLQGYTEAFF	TGTGCCAGCAGCTTACAGGGGTACACTGAAGCTTTCTTT
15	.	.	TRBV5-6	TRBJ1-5	CASSLAHRDNQPQHF	TGTGCCAGCAGCTTGGCCCACAGAGATAATCAGCCCCAGCATTTT
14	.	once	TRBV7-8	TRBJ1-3	CASSLRGVGNTIYF	TGTGCCAGCAGCTTACGCGGTGTCGGAAACACCATATATTTT
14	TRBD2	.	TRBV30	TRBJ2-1	CAWRGLVPYNEQFF	TGTGCCTGGAGAGGACTAGTCCCCTACAATGAGCAGTTCTTC
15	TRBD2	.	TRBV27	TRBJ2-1	CASSLTSGTYNEQFF	TGTGCCAGCAGTTTAACTAGCGGGACCTACAATGAGCAGTTCTTC
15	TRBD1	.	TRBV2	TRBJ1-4	CASSGTGGFNEKLFF	TGTGCCAGCAGTGGGACAGGGGGGTTTAATGAAAAACTGTTTTTT
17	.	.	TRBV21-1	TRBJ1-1	CASSKVRTLDGVRRAFF	TGTGCCAGCAGCAAAGTTAGGACCCTAGACGGGGTACGGAGAGCTTTCTTT
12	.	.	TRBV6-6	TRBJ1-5	CASTTSGQPQHF	TGTGCCAGCACTACCTCCGGGCAGCCCCAGCATTTT
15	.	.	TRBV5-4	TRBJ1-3	CASSLGRRDGNTIYF	TGTGCCAGCAGCTTGGGTCGCAGGGATGGAAACACCATATATTTT
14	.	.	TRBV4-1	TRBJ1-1	CASSNSAEGTEAFF	TGCGCCAGCAGCAACAGTGCTGAAGGCACTGAAGCTTTCTTT
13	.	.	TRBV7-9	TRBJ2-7	CASSSTGSGEQYF	TGTGCCAGCAGCTCGACAGGTTCGGGGGAGCAGTACTTC
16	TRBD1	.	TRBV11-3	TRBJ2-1	CASSRKQGPLVNEQFF	TGTGCCAGCAGCCGTAAACAGGGGCCCTTGGTGAATGAGCAGTTCTTC
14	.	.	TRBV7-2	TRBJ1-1	CASSLIQLGTEAFF	TGTGCCAGCAGCTTAATTCAGCTGGGAACTGAAGCTTTCTTT
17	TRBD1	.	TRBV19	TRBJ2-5	CASSISTGGYGGETQYF	TGTGCCAGTAGTATATCAACAGGGGGCTATGGGGGTGAGACCCAGTACTTC
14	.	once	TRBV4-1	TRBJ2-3	CASSQDPLLDTQYF	TGCGCCAGCAGCCAAGATCCCCTATTAGATACGCAGTATTTT
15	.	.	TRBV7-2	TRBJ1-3	CASMRDYAGGNTIYF	TGTGCCAGCATGAGGGATTATGCTGGTGGAAACACCATATATTTT
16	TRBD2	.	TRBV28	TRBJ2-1	CASSSLLAGDLNEQFF	TGTGCCAGCAGTTCGCTACTAGCGGGAGACCTCAATGAGCAGTTCTTC
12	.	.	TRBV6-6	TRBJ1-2	CASSYSGYGYTF	TGTGCCAGCAGTTACTCAGGCTATGGCTACACCTTC
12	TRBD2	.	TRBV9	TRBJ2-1	CASSVGERGQFF	TGTGCCAGCAGCGTAGGGGAGCGGGGGCAGTTCTTC